These 16 T cell receptor beta chains were all obtained from the same sample, sequenced in a study of blood T cell repertoires in COVID-19. Clones were read by immunoSEQ multiplex PCR, and TCRdb kept only the in-frame ones, dropping some. The top ten hold about 6% of the sample, which has hundreds of thousands of clones, over 75% seen once. The specimen was peripheral blood. These receptors were taken from a man older than 75 with acute or convalescent COVID-19.

This clone was recorded only once. The V and J genes are TRBV5-8 and TRBJ1-4; D ambiguous. The V end was cut by 1 base, the J end by 0 bases, with 7 bases between. This CDR3 is built from 15 residues. Per the germline V gene, CDR1 is SGHTS and CDR2 is YDEGEE. CDR3 sequence reads: CASSLYPATNEKLFF. CDR3 nucleotides: TGTGCCAGCAGCTTGTATCCAGCAACTAATGAAAAACTGTTTTTT.

Remarks on this clone: Other DNA sequences from this sample encode an identical CDR3 as well. This chain connects TRBV11-2 to TRBJ2-7; TRBD1 is a possible D gene (5 bases). The CDR3 has 12 amino acids. V lost 5 bases and J lost 4, with 9 bases in between. The germline gives CDR1 SGHAT, CDR2 FQNNGV. CDR3 protein: CASSPQGYEQYF. DNA for the CDR3: TGTGCCAGCAGCCCCCAGGGATACGAGCAGTACTTC. The full variable domain, in which reference TRBV11-2 and TRBJ2-7 provide the parts outside the CDR3, is EAGVAQSPRYKIIEKRQSVAFWCNPISGHATLYWYQQILGQGPKLLIQFQNNGVVDDSQLPKDRFSAERLKGVDSTLKIQPAKLEDSAVYLCASSPQGYEQYFGPGTRLTVT.

The chain combines TRBV7-2 with TRBJ2-2; 7 bases fit TRBD2. The ends lost 5 bases at V and 4 bases at J; junction bases unmatched: 10. The CDR3 length is 16 residues. The V gene's germline CDR1 is SGHTA and CDR2 FQGNSA. The CDR3 region is CASSPGKREFTGELFF. CDR3 nucleotides: TGTGCCAGCAGCCCGGGGAAGCGGGAATTCACCGGGGAGCTGTTTTTT.

The V gene is TRBV28, the J gene TRBJ2-6, with D possibly being TRBD2 (6 bases). The germline V and J ends were trimmed by 4 bases and 0 bases, with 22 bases remaining between them. The germline V gene has CDR1 MDHEN and CDR2 SYDVKM. The CDR3 has 20 residues. The DNA for the CDR3 is TGTGCCAGCAGTTCCTACCTCCGGGGGAGATACAACTCTGGGGCCAACGTCCTGACTTTC. Translated, it gives CASSSYLRGRYNSGANVLTF.

The V and J genes are TRBV28 and TRBJ1-5; D is undetermined. The germline gives CDR1 MDHEN, CDR2 SYDVKM. CDR3 length: 13 amino acids. V was shortened by 6 bases and J by 0 bases, with 6 bases between the two germline ends. The CDR3 is CASSRSSNQPQHF. In DNA, the CDR3 is TGTGCCAGCAGCAGATCTAGCAATCAGCCCCAGCATTTT.

This rearrangement joins TRBV28 to TRBJ1-5, with D possibly matching TRBD1 (6 bases). From germline, CDR1 is MDHEN and CDR2 SYDVKM. The CDR3 runs to 14 residues. The V and J ends lost 10 bases and 0 bases respectively, with 13 bases between them. The CDR3 is CATKTGYSNQPQHF. As DNA, the CDR3 is TGTGCCACCAAGACAGGCTATAGCAATCAGCCCCAGCATTTT.

The V and J genes are TRBV7-2 and TRBJ2-2, with 7 nucleotides matching TRBD2. The CDR3 contains 15 residues. V lost 4 bases, J lost 4 bases, and 6 bases stayed unmatched. Looked up from germline, CDR1 is SGHTA and CDR2 is FQGNSA. CDR3 sequence: CASSSPAGATGELFF. CDR3 nucleotides: TGTGCCAGCAGCTCCCCCGCGGGAGCCACCGGGGAGCTGTTTTTT.

The CDR3 coding sequence is TGCGCCAGCAGCCTAACCGGGGTACCAACTGGAAACACCATATATTTT. It encodes CASSLTGVPTGNTIYF. This chain joins TRBV4-1 and TRBJ1-3; the D is unclear. CDR3 length: 16 amino acids. CDR1 and CDR2 (germline): MGHRA, YSYEKL. With 4 bases removed from V and 2 bases from J, the gap between germline ends came to 15 bases.

V is TRBV2 and J is TRBJ2-3; D is possibly TRBD1 (6 bases). The CDR3 is made up of 15 amino acids. Germline assignment: CDR1 SNHLY and CDR2 FYNNEI. V was cut by 6 bases and J by 0 bases, with 13 bases left in between. The CDR3 bases are TGTGCCAGCAGGGCGGACAGTATTAGCACAGATACGCAGTATTTT. As protein: CASRADSISTDTQYF.

The chain uses TRBV7-9 and TRBJ1-6; D remains ambiguous. Germline CDR1 is SEHNR and CDR2 is FQNEAQ (reference sequence). Deletions cut 5 bases from V and 6 bases from J, with 2 bases between. This CDR3 is built from 11 residues. CDR3 nucleotides: TGTGCCAGCAGCCGTAATTCACCCCTCCACTTT. This translates into CASSRNSPLHF.

Here the CDR3 DNA reads TGTGCCAGCAGAGACCCCAGGGGGCGCACCGGGGAGCTGTTTTTT. Translation gives CASRDPRGRTGELFF. This chain links TRBV2 with TRBJ2-2, with TRBD1 matching over 8 bases. Germline-derived CDR1 and CDR2 are SNHLY and FYNNEI. This CDR3 region has 15 residues. Trimming cost V 6 bases and J 4 bases; bases outside gene matches: 7. Drawing the rest from reference TRBV2 and TRBJ2-2, the complete variable domain is EPEVTQTPSHQVTQMGQEVILRCVPISNHLYFYWYRQILGQKVEFLVSFYNNEISEKSEIFDDQFSVERPDGSNFTLKIRSTKLEDSAMYFCASRDPRGRTGELFFGEGSRLTVL.

The rearrangement links TRBV6-1 to TRBJ2-2; a weak D match, TRBD2 (6 bases). CDR3 length: 14 residues. V lost 3 bases and J 2 bases, leaving 7 bases between the germline ends. CDR1 MNHNS and CDR2 SASEGT come from the germline V gene. In nucleotides, the CDR3 is TGTGCCAGCAGTGAGGGGGGTAACACCGGGGAGCTGTTTTTT. As protein: CASSEGGNTGELFF.

On this clone itself: Other DNA sequences of this sample code for an identical CDR3. This chain links TRBV7-2 with TRBJ1-1; a weak D match, TRBD1 (5 bases). Germline V lookup: CDR1 SGHTA, CDR2 FQGNSA. CDR3 length: 14 amino acids. V was shortened by 4 bases and J by 2 bases, with 11 bases between the two germline ends. The chain's CDR3 is CASSSGQGNTEAFF. The CDR3 nucleotides read TGTGCCAGCAGCTCAGGACAAGGTAACACTGAAGCTTTCTTT.

The chain carries TRBV9 and TRBJ2-7; 9 bases agree with TRBD1. With 3 bases clipped from V and 5 bases from J, the junction kept 9 bases outside the gene matches. Germline CDR1 reads SGDLS; CDR2 reads YYNGEE. The CDR3 sequence is 15 residues long. The CDR3 spells CASSGGGQGSHEQYF. DNA for the CDR3: TGTGCCAGCAGCGGGGGCGGACAGGGGAGTCACGAGCAGTACTTC.

This chain joins TRBV6-5 and TRBJ2-1; the D gene is possibly TRBD1 (5 bases). The CDR3 has 14 residues. The germline gives CDR1 MNHEY, CDR2 SVGAGI. The germline V and J ends were trimmed by 2 bases and 2 bases, with 7 bases remaining between them. CDR3 sequence: CASSYLGAYNEQFF. In DNA, the CDR3 is TGTGCCAGCAGTTACCTAGGGGCCTACAATGAGCAGTTCTTC.

The chain combines TRBV7-7 with TRBJ2-5; D is possibly TRBD1 (6 bases). The CDR3 contains 15 residues. V gave up 5 bases and J gave up 1 base, with 14 bases separating them. Germline-derived CDR1 and CDR2 are SSHAT and FNYEAQ (reference sequence). The CDR3 here is CASSLGRGVQETQYF. The CDR3 DNA is TGTGCCAGCAGCCTGGGCAGGGGAGTCCAAGAGACCCAGTACTTC.